This T cell receptor (beta chain) originates from a study of blood T cell repertoires in COVID-19. At the level of the study: The United States, Italy and Spain supplied acute and convalescent COVID-19 samples.

Study processing details: Amplification with reference gene primers provided the estimates of nucleated cell counts. Here immunoSEQ multiplex PCR was the method, and the copy in TCRdb shows in-frame clones only, minus some. V, J and clone size are taken as reported in that table, and D and trimming were inferred from the DNA itself. Of around 440,000 clones in the sample, more than 70% are singletons; the top ten hold roughly an eighth. Seattle patient enrollment occurred during active infection, with longitudinal follow-up thereafter. Germline CDR1 and CDR2: KGHDR and SFDVKD. After removal of 7 bases from V and 4 bases from J, the junction contained 8 bases not matched to a gene. There are 15 residues in the CDR3.

The rearrangement uses TRBV24-1 and TRBJ1-5; 8 bases align to TRBD1. The sequenced sample was peripheral blood. This receptor was identified in a woman between 50 and 59 years old with COVID-19, enrolled during active disease. CDR3 residues: CATSRRQGPNQPQHF. DNA of the CDR3: TGTGCCACCAGCCGTAGACAGGGGCCAAATCAGCCCCAGCATTTT.